Listed below are T cell receptor beta chains from one sample, sequenced in a study of blood T cell repertoires in COVID-19. The repertoire was sequenced with immunoSEQ multiplex PCR; TCRdb's copy has only in-frame clones and lacks some. The sample shows approximately 65,000 clones, 65% to 85% of them seen only once. Sequenced sample: peripheral blood. These TCRs come from a woman older than 75 with active or convalescent COVID-19. The conserved cysteine and the conserved F or W are not part of the CDR3 here. A D gene is named only where the DNA matches it firmly.

j_call d_call v_call cdr3_aa
TRBJ2-7 - TRBV7-9 ASSLAQDEQY
TRBJ2-2 - TRBV6-6 ASSHGPLGRNTGELF
TRBJ2-1 TRBD2 TRBV10-3 AISVGTSNEQF
TRBJ1-4 - TRBV10-3 AIRAGGGTANEKLF
TRBJ2-2 - TRBV6-4 ASSAQNTGELF
TRBJ2-7 - TRBV27 ASGGFSDSYEQY
TRBJ2-7 TRBD2 TRBV2 ASSRTSGVSYEQY
TRBJ1-1 - TRBV5-4 ASSLGVRQGGTEAF
TRBJ1-2 - TRBV4-1 ASSPQPTGLPSYGYT
TRBJ1-2 - TRBV10-2 ASSESGAGNFNYGYT
TRBJ2-5 - TRBV3-1/TRBV3-2 ASKLTPQETQY
TRBJ1-3 - TRBV19 ASSIDSRESGNTIY
TRBJ1-1 TRBD1 TRBV20-1 SASPGQGTPEAF
TRBJ2-5 - TRBV9 ASSVGLELEQETQY
TRBJ1-5 - TRBV2 ASSDRLGNQPQH
TRBJ1-1 - TRBV14 ASSQQDSATEAF
TRBJ2-7 TRBD2 TRBV27 ASTEGGTDGRVPYGQY
TRBJ1-1 TRBD1 TRBV5-5 ASRFGQGNTEAF
TRBJ2-1 TRBD2 TRBV9 ASSPRSSGGYNEQF
TRBJ1-3 - TRBV6-5 ASSYRWSAGNTIY
TRBJ1-2 TRBD1 TRBV6-6 ASSRQGGDYGYT
TRBJ2-7 - TRBV30 ACLKGAYEQY
TRBJ2-3 - TRBV7-2 ASTPGVLRDTQY
TRBJ2-3 TRBD2 TRBV28 ASSLESASGGSSTDTQY
TRBJ1-5 - TRBV7-7 ASSFQSQAHNQPQH
TRBJ2-1 - TRBV6-5 ATTPGNQYNEQF
TRBJ1-5 - TRBV30 AWRGGPGGNQPQH